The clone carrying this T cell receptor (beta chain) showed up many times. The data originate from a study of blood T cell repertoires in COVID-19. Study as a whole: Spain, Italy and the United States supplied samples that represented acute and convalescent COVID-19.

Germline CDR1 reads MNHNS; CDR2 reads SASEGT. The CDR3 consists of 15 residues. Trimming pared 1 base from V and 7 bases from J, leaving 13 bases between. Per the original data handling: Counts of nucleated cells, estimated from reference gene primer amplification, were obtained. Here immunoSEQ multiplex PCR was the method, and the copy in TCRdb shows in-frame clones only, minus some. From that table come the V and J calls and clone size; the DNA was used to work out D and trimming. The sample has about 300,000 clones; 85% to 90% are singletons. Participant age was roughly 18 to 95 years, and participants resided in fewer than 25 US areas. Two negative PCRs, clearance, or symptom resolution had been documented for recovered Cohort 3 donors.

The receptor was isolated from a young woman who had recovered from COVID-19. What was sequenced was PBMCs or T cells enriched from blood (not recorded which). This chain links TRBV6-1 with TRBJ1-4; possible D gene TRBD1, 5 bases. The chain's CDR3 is CASSEGEGRAEKLFF. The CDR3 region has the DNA TGTGCCAGCAGTGAAGGGGAGGGACGAGCTGAAAAACTGTTTTTT.